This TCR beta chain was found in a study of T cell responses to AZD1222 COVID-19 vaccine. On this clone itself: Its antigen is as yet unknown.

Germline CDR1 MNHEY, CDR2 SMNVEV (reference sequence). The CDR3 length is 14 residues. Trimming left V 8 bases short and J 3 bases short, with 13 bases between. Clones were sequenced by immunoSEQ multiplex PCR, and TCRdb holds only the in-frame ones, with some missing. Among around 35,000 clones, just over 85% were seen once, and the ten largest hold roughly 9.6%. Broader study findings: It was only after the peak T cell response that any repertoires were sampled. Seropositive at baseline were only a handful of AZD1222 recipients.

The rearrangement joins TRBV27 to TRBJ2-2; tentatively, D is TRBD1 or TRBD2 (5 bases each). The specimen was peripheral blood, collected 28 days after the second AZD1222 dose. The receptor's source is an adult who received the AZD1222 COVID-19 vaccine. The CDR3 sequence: CASGVLGDTGELFF. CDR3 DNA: TGTGCCAGCGGAGTTTTGGGGGACACCGGGGAGCTGTTTTTT.